The source of this T cell receptor beta chain is a study of memory B cells and T cells in multiple sclerosis. Whole-study findings and limits: Normalization was needed because clone-set size differences affected shared clonotype counts.

Of note for this clone: Its antigen is still unknown.

Clones were sequenced by immunoSEQ multiplex PCR, and TCRdb holds only the in-frame ones, with some missing. The table lists around 50,000 clones, over 75% of them singletons, with 0.85% to 1.2% in the top ten. After stimulus-free culture, autoproliferating CFSE-dim and non-proliferating CFSE-high T cells were sequenced separately. Cultures began with approximately 4.5x10^7 CFSE-labeled PBMCs, unstimulated for 7 days, with replicate wells pooled. Without exogenous stimuli, roughly 0.5 uM CFSE-labeled PBMCs were cultured serum-free. The sequencing input was PBMCs from blood kept in culture. This TCR came from a human donor with multiple sclerosis.

CDR3 coding DNA: TGTGCCTGGAGCCCGGGTTCCTTGGTTTCTGGAAACACCATATATTTT. This sequence encodes CAWSPGSLVSGNTIYF. J is TRBJ1-3 and V is TRBV30; D gene unclear. This CDR3 comprises 16 residues. Germline V gives CDR1 GTSNPN, CDR2 SVGIG (reference sequence). The germline V and J ends were trimmed by 3 bases and 1 base, with 16 bases remaining between them.